A single sample gave rise to the 21 T cell receptor beta chains below, sequenced in a study of early T cells in non-severe SARS-CoV-2 infection. A single record per CDR3 protein comes from TCRdb applying MiXCR to the 5' RACE reads. The data show about 27,000 distinct CDR3 sequences, roughly 4% seen once. The sample consisted of whole blood. Source of these receptors: an adult who was a healthcare worker with PCR-confirmed SARS-CoV-2 infection or an uninfected control (not recorded which).

The chain links TRBV10-2 to TRBJ1-1; D gene uncertain. Germline CDR1 reads WSHSY; CDR2 reads SAAADI. The CDR3 runs 11 residues. V shed 4 bases and J shed 10 bases, with 10 bases lying between them. The CDR3 DNA is TGCGCCAGCAGTGGTGGAGTCAGAGCTTTCTTT. It is translated as CASSGGVRAFF.

This clonotype was detected many times. Here the CDR3 reads CASSLDLQETQYF. The CDR3 DNA is TGCGCCAGCAGCTTAGACTTACAAGAGACCCAGTACTTC. The chain carries TRBV5-1 and TRBJ2-5; no reliable D call. Germline assignment: CDR1 SGHRS and CDR2 YFSETQ. This CDR3 region has 13 residues. Trimming shortened V by 2 bases and J by 2 bases, and 7 bases separated the two germline ends.

This clonotype was detected many times. The chain links TRBV5-1 to TRBJ2-3, with 11 nucleotides matching TRBD2. After removal of 0 bases from V and 4 bases from J, the junction contained 4 bases not matched to a gene. This CDR3 is built from 16 residues. Germline CDR1 reads SGHRS; CDR2 reads YFSETQ. CDR3 coding DNA: TGCGCCAGCAGCTTGGGACTAGCGGGAACGGCAGATACGCAGTATTTT. This gives the protein CASSLGLAGTADTQYF.

This clonotype was observed at least ten times. CDR3 sequence reads: CASSTSLSSGANVLTF. The CDR3 DNA reads as TGTGCCAGCAGTACCAGCTTATCCTCTGGGGCCAACGTCCTGACTTTC. The V and J genes are TRBV2 and TRBJ2-6; D call uncertain. CDR3 length: 16 residues. V was clipped by 5 bases and J by 0 bases, with 11 bases between them. Looked up from germline, CDR1 is SNHLY and CDR2 is FYNNEI. The full variable domain, rest sourced from reference TRBV2 and TRBJ2-6, is EPEVTQTPSHQVTQMGQEVILRCVPISNHLYFYWYRQILGQKVEFLVSFYNNEISEKSEIFDDQFSVERPDGSNFTLKIRSTKLEDSAMYFCASSTSLSSGANVLTFGAGSRLTVL.

This clonotype has a count of ten or more. CDR3 region: CASSQGLAGSSYEQYF. CDR3 nucleotides: TGTGCCAGCAGCCAAGGGCTAGCGGGAAGTTCCTACGAGCAGTACTTC. This chain links TRBV3-1 with TRBJ2-7, with 9 bases fitting TRBD2. The ends lost 1 base at V and 1 base at J; junction bases unmatched: 5. Germline V CDR1 and CDR2: LGHDT, YNNKEL (reference sequence). The CDR3 is 16 residues long.

This clonotype was found many times. J is TRBJ1-5 and V is TRBV27; D is perhaps TRBD1 (5 bases). V was clipped by 0 bases and J by 7 bases, with 13 bases between them. Germline CDR1 MNHEY, CDR2 SMNVEV (reference sequence). This CDR3 comprises 15 residues. CDR3 in amino acids: CASSLSITGGQPQHF. Here the CDR3 DNA reads TGTGCCAGCAGTTTATCGATAACCGGGGGGCAGCCCCAGCATTTT.

This clonotype showed up many times. V is TRBV10-1 and J is TRBJ2-7; perhaps D is TRBD1 or TRBD2 (7 bases each). The ends were cut back, 2 bases at V and 2 bases at J, with 13 bases in the middle. The germline V gene encodes CDR1 WNHNN and CDR2 SYGVQD (reference sequence). The CDR3 has 15 residues. CDR3 in amino acids: CASSETSGGAYEQYF. The CDR3 region has the DNA TGCGCCAGCAGTGAGACTTCAGGGGGGGCCTACGAGCAGTACTTC.

Of note for this clonotype: It may be a read error: a sequence one base away is much more abundant. The chain couples TRBV6-4 to TRBJ2-1, with 8 bases aligning to TRBD2. The germline V gene has CDR1 MRHNA and CDR2 SNTAGT. J gave up 4 bases and V 8 bases, and 1 base lay outside the gene matches. The CDR3 covers 12 residues. Here the CDR3 DNA reads TGTGCCAGCGGGACTAGTTACAATGAGCAGTTCTTC. Its protein product is CASGTSYNEQFF.

There are many counts of this clonotype. V gene TRBV7-8 combines with J gene TRBJ1-1; D uncertain. There are 12 residues in the CDR3. Germline V gives CDR1 SGHVS, CDR2 FQNEAQ. Trimming cost V 2 bases and J 5 bases, with 6 bases left between them. The CDR3 nucleotides read TGTGCCAGCAGCTTAATAGGGACTGAAGCTTTCTTT. Translation gives CASSLIGTEAFF.

This clonotype counts as medium-sized (0.01 to 0.1%). The genes are TRBV27 and TRBJ2-1; D perhaps matches TRBD2 (5 bases). Germline values: CDR1 MNHEY, CDR2 SMNVEV (reference sequence). This CDR3 comprises 14 residues. The germline V and J ends were trimmed by 5 bases and 0 bases, with 8 bases remaining between them. The CDR3 is CASSLAGSYNEQFF. CDR3 DNA sequence: TGTGCCAGCAGTCTGGCGGGCTCCTACAATGAGCAGTTCTTC.

Many counts were recorded for this clonotype. This chain connects TRBV11-3 to TRBJ2-1, with a weak D call TRBD1 (7 bases). The CDR3 runs 16 residues. The ends were cut back, 5 bases at V and 8 bases at J, with 22 bases in the middle. The germline CDR1 and CDR2 sequences are SGHNT and YENEEA. The DNA of the CDR3 is TGTGCCAGCAGCCCTCGAGGGGGCCTACGGGAGCATGAGCAGTTCTTC. Translating gives CASSPRGGLREHEQFF.

This clonotype showed up many times. The V and J genes are TRBV19 and TRBJ2-1, with D perhaps given as TRBD1 or TRBD2 (5 bases each). Germline CDR1 reads LNHDA; CDR2 reads SQIVND (reference sequence). CDR3 length: 14 amino acids. Trimming shortened V by 3 bases and J by 8 bases, and 14 bases separated the two germline ends. DNA of the CDR3: TGTGCCAGTAGTATGTTGGGGGTGGGTGATGAGCAGTTCTTC. As protein: CASSMLGVGDEQFF.

This clonotype is judged medium-sized. The chain has TRBV5-4 and TRBJ2-7; D may match TRBD1 or TRBD2 (6 bases each). The CDR3 loop spans 12 amino acids. V was shortened by 4 bases and J by 2 bases, with 7 bases between the two germline ends. Germline V lookup: CDR1 SGHNT, CDR2 YYREEE (reference sequence). The CDR3 DNA reads TGTGCCAGCAGCGGGGGGCCCTACGAGCAGTACTTC. This gives the protein CASSGGPYEQYF.

This clonotype was seen many times. V gene TRBV20-1 combines with J gene TRBJ1-2; D is ambiguous. The CDR3 loop spans 14 amino acids. The germline V gene encodes CDR1 DFQATT and CDR2 SNEGSKA (reference sequence). Between the trimmed V and J ends, which lost 6 bases and 0 bases, there was a span of 14 bases. CDR3 sequence: CSARVVGANYGYTF. The CDR3 region has the DNA TGCAGTGCCCGTGTGGTCGGCGCTAACTATGGCTACACCTTC.

The chain couples TRBV28 to TRBJ2-7; D is uncertain. Germline V gives CDR1 MDHEN, CDR2 SYDVKM. The CDR3 covers 14 residues. Trimming took off 2 bases at V and 0 bases at J, with 8 bases between the two ends. CDR3 DNA sequence: TGTGCCAGCAGTTTAGCCAGTGTCTCCTACGAGCAGTACTTC. It encodes CASSLASVSYEQYF.

This clonotype was recorded a few times. The J gene is TRBJ1-6, the V gene TRBV7-9; 7 bases line up with TRBD1. The trim removed 5 bases at V and 9 bases at J, leaving 7 bases unmatched. The CDR3 length is 14 residues. Germline CDR1 SEHNR, CDR2 FQNEAQ (reference sequence). CDR3 sequence reads: CASSNRDRSSPLHF. CDR3 coding DNA: TGTGCCAGCAGCAATCGGGACAGATCTTCACCCCTCCACTTT. Based on the CDR3 plus reference TRBV7-9 and TRBJ1-6, the full variable domain is DTGVSQNPRHKITKRGQNVTFRCDPISEHNRLYWYRQTLGQGPEFLTYFQNEAQLEKSRLLSDRFSAERPKGSFSTLEIQRTEQGDSAMYLCASSNRDRSSPLHFGNGTRLTVT.

This clonotype was seen repeatedly, ten times or more. The rearrangement links TRBV6-1 to TRBJ2-2, with 10 nucleotides matching TRBD2. Germline V gene lookup returns CDR1 MNHNS and CDR2 SASEGT. This CDR3 is 15 amino acids long. With V trimmed by 2 bases and J by 8 bases, 5 bases remained unmatched. The CDR3: CASSEPGSGRGELFF. For the CDR3, the DNA is TGTGCCAGCAGTGAACCGGGTAGCGGGAGGGGGGAGCTGTTTTTT.

This clonotype was counted at least ten times. The chain couples TRBV7-6 to TRBJ1-2; no firm D call. V lost 1 base and J lost 0, with 12 bases in between. Germline values: CDR1 SGHVS, CDR2 FNYEAQ. The CDR3 extends over 16 amino acids. The DNA of the CDR3 is TGTGCCAGCAGCTTAGGCCCGGGTCCAGCTAACTATGGCTACACCTTC. Translated, it gives CASSLGPGPANYGYTF.

This clonotype was counted at least ten times. The chain combines TRBV10-3 with TRBJ2-1, with D perhaps TRBD1 or TRBD2 (5 bases each). Looked up from germline, CDR1 is ENHRY and CDR2 is SYGVKD. V was shortened by 10 bases and J by 0 bases, with 13 bases between the two germline ends. This CDR3 region has 14 residues. CDR3 DNA: TGTGCCACCTTTGAGGGGAGCTCCTACAATGAGCAGTTCTTC. Amino acids: CATFEGSSYNEQFF.

The chain couples TRBV5-1 to TRBJ2-3; D call uncertain. The CDR3 has 14 amino acids. The V end lost 6 bases, the J end lost 0 bases, and 11 bases lay between the germline ends. The germline gives CDR1 SGHRS, CDR2 YFSETQ. The DNA for the CDR3 is TGCGCCAGCAAGCAGCTACCTAGCACAGATACGCAGTATTTT. It yields the protein CASKQLPSTDTQYF.

This clonotype was detected ten times or more. The chain links TRBV27 to TRBJ2-1; tentatively, D is TRBD1 or TRBD2 (7 bases each). Germline V gives CDR1 MNHEY, CDR2 SMNVEV (reference sequence). Trimming shortened V by 4 bases and J by 5 bases, and 12 bases separated the two germline ends. The CDR3 is 14 amino acids. CDR3 sequence reads: CASSSGGANNEQFF. CDR3 sequence (DNA): TGTGCCAGCAGTTCAGGGGGGGCAAACAATGAGCAGTTCTTC.